Given below is one T cell receptor (beta chain) in context. Its antigen is as yet unknown. V was cut by 0 bases and J by 8 bases, with 15 bases left in between. The CDR3 runs to 15 residues. Germline CDR1 is SGHNT and CDR2 is YYREEE (reference sequence). This record comes from a study of cytomegalovirus exposure and HLA in healthy donors. Notes on the study in general: In an earlier analysis, most TCR beta V segments were productive about 87% or about 30% of the time. Listed as cytomegalovirus-associated were more than 150 TCR beta chains.

The PCR ran on 60 Vbeta and 13 Jbeta primers. Produced via immunoSEQ multiplex PCR; TCRdb's table is partial and in-frame only. The profile covers 200,000 to 250,000 clones, with roughly 89% appearing a single time and around 1% taken by the ten largest. Likely unrecorded immune exposures existed in these nominally healthy donors. This chain connects TRBV5-4 to TRBJ2-1; tentative D call: TRBD1 (6 bases). The clonotype was recovered from a woman aged 18-29 years in good health and CMV-seronegative. The sample was PBMCs. CDR3 region: CASSLDRVIRHEQFF. The CDR3 coding sequence is TGTGCCAGCAGCTTGGACAGGGTCATACGGCATGAGCAGTTCTTC.